By share of the sample, the clone carrying this T cell receptor (beta chain) is medium-sized. The antigen remains unidentified. This entry belongs to a study of metastatic and nonmetastatic thyroid tumors. Study in general: Repertoire comparisons spanned blood and tumor or nodule tissue from malignant and benign thyroid patients. Study-level results: It was reportedly found that TCR beta diversity was significantly higher in malignant thyroid tumors than in benign nodules, a difference seen in both blood and tumor samples.

All patients were treatment-naive before thyroid surgery. TCRdb re-called the PCR reads through MiXCR. The repertoire includes 35,000 to 55,000 clones, about 3.3% of them detected once, and roughly a tenth sits in the top ten. With 3 bases removed from V and 3 bases from J, the gap between germline ends came to 11 bases. This CDR3 is built from 13 residues. Germline lookup yields CDR1 DFQATT and CDR2 SNEGSKA (reference sequence). Sequencing was performed on blood. The V and J genes are TRBV20-1 and TRBJ1-2; tentatively, D is TRBD1 (6 bases). The TCR was taken from a female donor with papillary thyroid cancer or a benign thyroid nodule (not recorded which). Some clones in this sample may be carry-over from other donors' samples. CDR3 coding DNA: TGCAGTGCTAGTAGGGACACCTACTATGGCTACACCTTC. The encoded protein is CSASRDTYYGYTF.